The entry below describes one T cell receptor beta chain. Measured with immunoSEQ multiplex PCR; TCRdb has only the in-frame clones, and not every one. The sample shows 95,000 to 150,000 clones, around 96% of them seen only once. The entry originates in a study of cytomegalovirus exposure and HLA in healthy donors. This CDR3 contains 13 residues. In germline, CDR1 is SGHDN, CDR2 FVKESK. V was trimmed by 0 bases and J by 5 bases, leaving 7 bases between them. The sequence was collected from a man aged 18 to 35 in good health and CMV-seronegative. This chain joins TRBV14 and TRBJ2-5; D is unresolved. The sequenced material came from PBMCs. CDR3 DNA sequence: TGTGCCAGCAGCCAAGATTACAGTGAGACCCAGTACTTC. Translated, it gives CASSQDYSETQYF.